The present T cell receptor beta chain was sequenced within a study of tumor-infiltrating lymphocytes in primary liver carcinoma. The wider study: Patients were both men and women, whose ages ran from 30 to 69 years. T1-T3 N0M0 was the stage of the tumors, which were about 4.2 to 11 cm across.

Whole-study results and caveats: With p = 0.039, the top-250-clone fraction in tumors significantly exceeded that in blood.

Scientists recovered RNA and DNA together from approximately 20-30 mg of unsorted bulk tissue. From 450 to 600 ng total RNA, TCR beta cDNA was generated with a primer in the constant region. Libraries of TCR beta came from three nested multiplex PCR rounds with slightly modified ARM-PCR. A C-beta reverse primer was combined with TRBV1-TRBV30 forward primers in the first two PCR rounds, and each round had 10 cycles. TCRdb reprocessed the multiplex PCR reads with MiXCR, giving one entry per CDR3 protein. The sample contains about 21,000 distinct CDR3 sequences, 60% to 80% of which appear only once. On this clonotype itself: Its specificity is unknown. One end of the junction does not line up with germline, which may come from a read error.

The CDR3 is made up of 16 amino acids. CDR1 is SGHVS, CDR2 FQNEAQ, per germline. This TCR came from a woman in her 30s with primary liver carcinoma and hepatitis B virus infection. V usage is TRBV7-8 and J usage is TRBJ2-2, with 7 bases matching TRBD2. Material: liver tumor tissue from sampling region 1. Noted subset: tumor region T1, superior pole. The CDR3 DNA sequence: TGTGCCAGCAGATTAGGGCGGCGGGAGTACAGCGGGGAGCTGTTTTTT. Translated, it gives CASRLGRREYSGELFF.